The T cell receptor (beta chain) under discussion was sequenced for a study of CD8 T cells in ankylosing spondylitis. Study observations and caveats: From matched ankylosing spondylitis synovial fluid, disease-linked clones were reportedly recovered at significantly enriched levels. Characteristic of ankylosing spondylitis blood, it appeared, was a TCR beta motif comprising roughly 8 highly homologous variants. Disease-linked clones displayed a CD8+ phenotype and appeared relatively rarely in peripheral blood.

Deletions cut 3 bases from V and 1 base from J, with 9 bases between. The CDR3 loop spans 15 amino acids. Looked up from germline, CDR1 is SGHDN and CDR2 is FVKESK. About this clonotype itself: Its antigen remains unidentified.

Each CDR3 protein gets one entry after TCRdb re-called the 5' RACE reads with MiXCR. The sample yields roughly 370,000 distinct CDR3 sequences, more than 20% seen once. Input material: blood, either unsorted or a sorted T cell fraction (not recorded which). The sequence was obtained from a male donor with ankylosing spondylitis. V is TRBV14 and J is TRBJ2-2, with TRBD2 as a possible D gene (6 bases). DNA of the CDR3: TGTGCCAGCAGCCATGGGACTTTGAACACCGGGGAGCTGTTTTTT. Amino acids: CASSHGTLNTGELFF.